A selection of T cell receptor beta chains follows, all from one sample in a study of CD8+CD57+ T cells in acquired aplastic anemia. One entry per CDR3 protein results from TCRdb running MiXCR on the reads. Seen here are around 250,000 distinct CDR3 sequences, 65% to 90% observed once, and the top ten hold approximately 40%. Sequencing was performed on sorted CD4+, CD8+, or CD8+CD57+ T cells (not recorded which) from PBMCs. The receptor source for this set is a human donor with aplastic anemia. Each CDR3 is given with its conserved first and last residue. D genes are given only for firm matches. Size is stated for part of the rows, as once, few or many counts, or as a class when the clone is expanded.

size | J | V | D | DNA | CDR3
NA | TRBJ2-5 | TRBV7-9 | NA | TGTGCCAGCAGCAGAGGCAGCGGGCAGGAGACCCATGACTTC | CASSRGSGQETHDF
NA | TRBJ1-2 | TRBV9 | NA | TGTGCCAGCAGCGGTGGAGGGGTAGGCTACACCTTC | CASSGGGVGYTF
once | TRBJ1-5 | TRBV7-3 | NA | TGTGCCAGCAGCTTAACTAGCGGGAGCGGAGATACGCAGCAGCATTTT | CASSLTSGSGDTQQHF
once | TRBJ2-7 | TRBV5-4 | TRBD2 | TGTGCCAGCAGCAATAGCGGGACTGGCTACGAGCAGTACTTC | CASSNSGTGYEQYF
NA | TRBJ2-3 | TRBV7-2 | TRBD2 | TGTGCCAGCAGCCCGACTAGCCGGGCAGATACGCAGTATTTT | CASSPTSRADTQYF
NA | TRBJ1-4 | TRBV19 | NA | TGTGCCAGTAGTATAGTCAGGGCAACTAATGAAAAACTGTTTTTT | CASSIVRATNEKLFF
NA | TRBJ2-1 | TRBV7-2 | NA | TGTGCCAGCAGCTTGAGGCAGGGTAATTCGAATGAGCAGTTCTTC | CASSLRQGNSNEQFF
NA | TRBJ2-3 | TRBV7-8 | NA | TGTGCCAGCAGCTTCGCGGGTGGGCCCGATACGCAGTCATTT | CASSFAGGPDTQSF
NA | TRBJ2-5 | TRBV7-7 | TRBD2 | TGTGCTAGCACCGGGGGGTATGGGCAGGTCGCCCCTCGGTTC | CASTGGYGQVAPRF
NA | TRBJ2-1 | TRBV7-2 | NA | TGTGCCAGCAGTCCAAGAGCGGCGGGGCTTCTTGGTGAGCAGTTCTTC | CASSPRAAGLLGEQFF
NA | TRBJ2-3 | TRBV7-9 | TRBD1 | TGTGCCAGCAGCTTAGGGGGACAGAGGACAGATAATGAGTATTTT | CASSLGGQRTDNEYF
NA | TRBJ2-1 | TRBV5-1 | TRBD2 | TGCGCCAGCAGCTTGAGGACTGGCGGGGGTGAGCAGTTCTTC | CASSLRTGGGEQFF
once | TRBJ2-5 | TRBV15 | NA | TGTGCCACCAGCTGGGGCTCCAGCAAAGAAACCCAGTACTTC | CATSWGSSKETQYF
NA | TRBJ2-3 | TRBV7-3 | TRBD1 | TGTGCCAGCGGGGAAGGGGGCAGAGGCACGCAGTATTTT | CASGEGGRGTQYF
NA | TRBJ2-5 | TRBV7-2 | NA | TGTGCCAGCAGCCTAGCCCTTGGCAACAGGGAGACTAAGTACTTC | CASSLALGNRETKYF
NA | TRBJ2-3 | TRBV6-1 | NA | TGTGCCAGCAGTGAACGGACTATCGGGCTCGATACGCAGTATTTT | CASSERTIGLDTQYF
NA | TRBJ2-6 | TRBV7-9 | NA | TGTGCCAGCAGCTTTGAAGGAAGCTGGGGGGCCAATGAGCTGACTTTC | CASSFEGSWGANELTF
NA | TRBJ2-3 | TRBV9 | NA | TGTGCCAGCAGCGTAGGGGCGGCGGACACTGAATATTTT | CASSVGAADTEYF
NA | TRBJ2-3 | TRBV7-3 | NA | TGTGCCAGCAGCATCGCCGGAGGCGCCATAAATAAGTATTTT | CASSIAGGAINKYF
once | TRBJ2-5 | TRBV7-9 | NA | TGTGCCAGCAGCTTAGGGGGGAAAGCTCAAGAGACCCAGTACTTC | CASSLGGKAQETQYF
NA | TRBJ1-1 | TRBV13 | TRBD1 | TGTGCCAGCAGCTTAGTGGCCGAACAGGGGGAAGCTTTCTTT | CASSLVAEQGEAFF
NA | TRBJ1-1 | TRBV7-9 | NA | TGTGCCAGCAGCTTTGAAATAAGCGGGGGCACTGATGAGTTCTTT | CASSFEISGGTDEFF
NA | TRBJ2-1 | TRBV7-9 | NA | TGTGCCAGCAGCGATGAGGGAAGCCGGGAGCAGTTCTTC | CASSDEGSREQFF
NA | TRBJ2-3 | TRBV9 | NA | TGTGCCAGCAGGGGGGAGGGGGCAGGTGCGCAGTATTTT | CASRGEGAGAQYF
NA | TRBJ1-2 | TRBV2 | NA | TGCGCCAGCGGGGAAGGCGTCGCAGATACGTACACTTTC | CASGEGVADTYTF
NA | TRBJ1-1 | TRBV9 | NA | TGTGCCAGCAGCGGAGGGTCGGATACGCAGGGTTATACTGAAGCTTTCTTT | CASSGGSDTQGYTEAFF
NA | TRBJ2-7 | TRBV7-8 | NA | TGTGCCAGCAGCTTACCGGGCCGTCCCGATACGCAGTATTTC | CASSLPGRPDTQYF
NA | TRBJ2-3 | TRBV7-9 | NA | TGTGCCAGCAGCTTAGAGGGAGGTCCTGGCCCAGGCTATTTT | CASSLEGGPGPGYF
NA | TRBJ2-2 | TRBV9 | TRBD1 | TGTGCCAGCAGCGTAGCAGGGGGACATGCCGGGGAGCTGTTTTTT | CASSVAGGHAGELFF
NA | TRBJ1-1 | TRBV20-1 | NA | TGCAGTGCCAGGTATCGGGGGCAAGCTTTCTTT | CSARYRGQAFF
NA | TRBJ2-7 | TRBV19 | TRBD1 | TGTGCCAGCGGCCCGGGACAGCTGGATTCCTGCGAGCAGTACTTC | CASGPGQLDSCEQYF
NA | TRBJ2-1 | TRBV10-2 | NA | TGCGCCAGCAGTGAGTGGCTAGAAGTCAACAATGAGCAGTTCTTC | CASSEWLEVNNEQFF
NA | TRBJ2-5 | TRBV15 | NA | TGTCCCTGTGGCAGAGGGTCAGACGCAGAGACCCAGTACTTC | CPCGRGSDAETQYF
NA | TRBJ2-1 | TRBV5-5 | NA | TGTGCCAGCAGGATCGATCCCGTCCATGAGCAGTTCTTC | CASRIDPVHEQFF
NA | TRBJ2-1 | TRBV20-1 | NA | TGCAGCGCTAGTCGGATGGGGGACCAGCAGTTCTTC | CSASRMGDQQFF